This T cell receptor beta chain comes out of a study of blood T cell repertoires in COVID-19. About the study: Specimens from acute and convalescent COVID-19 originated in the United States, Italy and Spain.

V shed 4 bases and J 4 bases; nucleotides not matched to a gene: 6. CDR3 length equals 14 residues. Germline V gene sequence: CDR1 SGHNT, CDR2 YYREEE (reference sequence). In the original processing: Scientists estimated how many nucleated cells there were by amplifying reference gene primers. Some clones are missing from TCRdb's copy, which holds only in-frame ones; the method was immunoSEQ multiplex PCR. V and J calls and clone size are as listed in that table; D and trimming were resolved from the DNA. Of 240,000 or so clones listed, around 86% are singletons. Material: peripheral blood. The receptor was derived from an elderly man with acute or convalescent COVID-19. The chain has TRBV5-4 and TRBJ2-3; 7 nucleotides line up with TRBD2. Here the CDR3 reads CASSQRLAADTQYF. The CDR3 DNA reads as TGTGCCAGCAGCCAGAGACTAGCCGCAGATACGCAGTATTTT.